This T cell receptor (beta chain) was documented in a study of blood T cell dynamics during melanoma immunotherapy. Across the whole study: First-line therapy was either pembrolizumab or nivolumab with ipilimumab for metastatic melanoma.

Time point in this sample: week 3, after first cycle of checkpoint inhibitor. Apart from a couple of fast progressors, RECIST 1.1 response was judged 12 weeks post-infusion. Patients had no prior systemic cancer treatment, immunosuppressants or other active cancers. The repertoire was sequenced with immunoSEQ multiplex PCR; TCRdb's copy has only in-frame clones and lacks some. The data contain around 10,000 clones, 80% of them seen just once; the ten biggest clones take up 20% to 25%. V shed 6 bases and J shed 7 bases, with 18 bases lying between them. Germline CDR1 reads SNHLY; CDR2 reads FYNNEI. CDR3 length: 14 residues. As concerns this clone: The target antigen is unknown.

General observations from the study: Unlike progressors, later disease-control patients had W3 repertoires gaining clonality or diversity.

Sequencing was performed on blood, taken from a patient treated with checkpoint blockade. The receptor's source is a human donor with melanoma. V usage is TRBV2 and J usage is TRBJ1-2, with D perhaps matching TRBD1 (5 bases). The chain's CDR3 is CASSPAQGLGGYTF. The CDR3 DNA sequence: TGTGCCAGCAGCCCGGCGCAGGGTTTAGGTGGCTACACCTTC.